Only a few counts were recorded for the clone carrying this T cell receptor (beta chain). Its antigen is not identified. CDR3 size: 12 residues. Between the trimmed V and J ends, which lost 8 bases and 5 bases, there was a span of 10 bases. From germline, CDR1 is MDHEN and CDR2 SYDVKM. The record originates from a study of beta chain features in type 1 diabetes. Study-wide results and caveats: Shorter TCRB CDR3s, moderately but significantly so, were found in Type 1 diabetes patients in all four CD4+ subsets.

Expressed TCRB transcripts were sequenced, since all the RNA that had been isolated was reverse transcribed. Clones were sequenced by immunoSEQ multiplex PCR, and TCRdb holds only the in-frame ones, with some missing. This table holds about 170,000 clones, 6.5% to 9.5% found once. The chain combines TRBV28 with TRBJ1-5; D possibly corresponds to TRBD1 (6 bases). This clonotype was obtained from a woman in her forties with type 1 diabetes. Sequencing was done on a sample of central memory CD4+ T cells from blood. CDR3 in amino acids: CASLTGDQPQHF. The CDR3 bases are TGTGCCAGCTTGACAGGTGATCAGCCCCAGCATTTT. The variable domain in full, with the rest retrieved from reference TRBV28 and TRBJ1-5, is DVKVTQSSRYLVKRTGEKVFLECVQDMDHENMFWYRQDPGLGLRLIYFSYDVKMKEKGDIPEGYSVSREKKERFSLILESASTNQTSMYLCASLTGDQPQHFGDGTRLSIL.